Detailed here is one T cell receptor beta chain. This record belongs to a study of blood T cell repertoires in COVID-19. Study-level information: PBMCs, B-cell-depleted T cells, or T cells provided the cDNA or gDNA that made up the material.

Per the original data handling: Nucleated cell number was recorded as an estimate derived from reference gene primer amplification. Profiling relied on immunoSEQ multiplex PCR, and the TCRdb table lists in-frame clones only, not all of them. That table gives V, J and clone size, and the DNA gave D and trimming. The sample shows around 92,000 clones, about 82% of them seen only once. This TCR was recovered from a human donor in a cohort sampled during active COVID-19. Source material: peripheral blood.

CDR3 amino acids: CASSPRQTHTSELFF. DNA for the CDR3: TGTGCCAGCAGCCCGCGACAGACCCACACCTCGGAGCTGTTTTTT. This chain joins TRBV7-2 and TRBJ2-2; D may be TRBD1 (5 bases). V shed 5 bases and J shed 10 bases, with 20 bases lying between them. The CDR3 is 15 residues long. From germline, CDR1 is SGHTA and CDR2 FQGNSA. The whole variable domain, filled in from reference TRBV7-2 and TRBJ2-2, reads GAGVSQSPSNKVTEKGKDVELRCDPISGHTALYWYRQSLGQGLEFLIYFQGNSAPDKSGLPSDRFSAERTGGSVSTLTIQRTQQEDSAVYLCASSPRQTHTSELFFGEGSRLTVL.